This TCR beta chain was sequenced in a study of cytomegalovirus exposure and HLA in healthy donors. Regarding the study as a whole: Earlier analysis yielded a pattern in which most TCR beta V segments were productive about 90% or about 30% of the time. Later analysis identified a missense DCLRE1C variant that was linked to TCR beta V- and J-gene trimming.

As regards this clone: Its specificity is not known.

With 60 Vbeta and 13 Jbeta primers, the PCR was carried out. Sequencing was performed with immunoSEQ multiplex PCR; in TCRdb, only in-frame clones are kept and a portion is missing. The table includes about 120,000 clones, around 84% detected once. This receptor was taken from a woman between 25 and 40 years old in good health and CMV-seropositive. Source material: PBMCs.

The CDR3 DNA reads as TGTGCCAGCAGCTCGGCCGGGGGGTCCAGGGAGACCCAGTACTTC. It yields the protein CASSSAGGSRETQYF. V gene TRBV7-3 combines with J gene TRBJ2-5; 7 nucleotides line up with TRBD2. Germline V lookup: CDR1 SGHTA, CDR2 FQGTGA. V shed 4 bases and J 5 bases; nucleotides not matched to a gene: 10. The CDR3 contains 15 residues.